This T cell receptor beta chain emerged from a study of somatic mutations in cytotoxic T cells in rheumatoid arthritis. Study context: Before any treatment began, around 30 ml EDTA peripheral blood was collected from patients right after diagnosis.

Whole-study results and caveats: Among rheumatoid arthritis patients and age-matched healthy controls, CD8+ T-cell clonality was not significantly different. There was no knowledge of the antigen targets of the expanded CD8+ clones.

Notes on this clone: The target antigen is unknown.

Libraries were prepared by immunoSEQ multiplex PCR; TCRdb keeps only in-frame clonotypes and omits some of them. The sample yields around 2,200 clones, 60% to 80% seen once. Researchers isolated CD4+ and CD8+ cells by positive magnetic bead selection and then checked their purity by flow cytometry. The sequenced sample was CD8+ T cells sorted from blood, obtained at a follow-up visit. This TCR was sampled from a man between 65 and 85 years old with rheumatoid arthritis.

The CDR3 DNA is TGTGCCAGTAGTATAGGAGGCGGGTACGAGCAGTACTTC. It specifies CASSIGGGYEQYF. The chain links TRBV19 to TRBJ2-7, with D possibly being TRBD2 (5 bases). The germline V gene encodes CDR1 LNHDA and CDR2 SQIVND (reference sequence). This CDR3 contains 13 residues. V lost 1 base to trimming and J lost 4 bases, with 8 bases between them. Filled out from reference TRBV19 and TRBJ2-7, the complete variable domain reads DGGITQSPKYLFRKEGQNVTLSCEQNLNHDAMYWYRQDPGQGLRLIYYSQIVNDFQKGDIAEGYSVSREKKESFPLTVTSAQKNPTAFYLCASSIGGGYEQYFGPGTRLTVT.